This T cell receptor (beta chain) was found in a study of T cell changes during pregnancy in multiple sclerosis. Generated by immunoSEQ multiplex PCR, the TCRdb table keeps only in-frame clones and is missing some. This sample carries 65,000 to 95,000 clones, about 89% of them seen once, and the ten largest clones take under 2.5%. The origin of this receptor is a female donor with multiple sclerosis, enrolled in a pregnancy study. Here the sequenced sample was peripheral blood, taken before pregnancy.

CDR3 sequence reads: CASSPGLPLTDTQYF. The CDR3 coding sequence is TGTGCCAGCAGCCCGGGACTACCGCTGACAGATACGCAGTATTTT. This chain joins TRBV5-6 and TRBJ2-3; 7 bases align to TRBD2. The CDR3 is 15 residues long. Germline V gene data show CDR1 as SGHDT and CDR2 as YYEEEE. After removal of 4 bases from V and 3 bases from J, the junction contained 8 bases not matched to a gene.